What follows describes a single TCR beta chain. Its antigen is not identified. This sample was taken from a study of T cell responses to AZD1222 COVID-19 vaccine. The protocol was immunoSEQ multiplex PCR, while the TCRdb copy is restricted to in-frame clones and leaves out a portion. The sample carries 85,000 to 120,000 clones, 90% recorded once. The CDR3 sequence is 15 residues long. V was trimmed by 6 bases and J by 4 bases, leaving 18 bases between them. Germline V lookup: CDR1 LNHDA, CDR2 SQIVND (reference sequence). Whole-study findings and limits: Donors in the cohort were predominantly white British and more often female, and clonal diversity was possibly underestimated. Increased Spike-specific TCR breadth and depth were observed after two AZD1222 doses.

The sample consisted of peripheral blood, taken 28 days after the second AZD1222 dose. The receptor comes from an adult who received the AZD1222 COVID-19 vaccine. V usage is TRBV19 and J usage is TRBJ1-2; a weak D match, TRBD1 (6 bases). CDR3 residues: CASSLNLGTRYGYTF. Written as DNA, the CDR3 is TGTGCCAGTAGCCTTAACCTCGGGACACGCTATGGCTACACCTTC.